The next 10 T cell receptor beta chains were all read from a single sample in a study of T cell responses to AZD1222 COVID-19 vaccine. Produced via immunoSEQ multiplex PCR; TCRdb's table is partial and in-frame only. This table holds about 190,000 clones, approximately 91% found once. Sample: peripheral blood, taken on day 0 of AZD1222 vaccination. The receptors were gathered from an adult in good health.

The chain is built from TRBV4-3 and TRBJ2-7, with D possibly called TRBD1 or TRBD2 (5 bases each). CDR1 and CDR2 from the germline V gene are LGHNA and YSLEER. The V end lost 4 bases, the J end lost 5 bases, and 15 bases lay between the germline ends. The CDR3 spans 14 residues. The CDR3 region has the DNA TGCGCCAGCAGCCGGGACCTACGAGGTGACGAGCAGTACTTC. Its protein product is CASSRDLRGDEQYF.

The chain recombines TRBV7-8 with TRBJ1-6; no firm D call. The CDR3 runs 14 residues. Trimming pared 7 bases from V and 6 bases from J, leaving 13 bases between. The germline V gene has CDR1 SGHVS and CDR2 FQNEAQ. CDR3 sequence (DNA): TGTGCCAGCAAGCCGATTCGGCCTAATTCACCCCTCCACTTT. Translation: CASKPIRPNSPLHF.

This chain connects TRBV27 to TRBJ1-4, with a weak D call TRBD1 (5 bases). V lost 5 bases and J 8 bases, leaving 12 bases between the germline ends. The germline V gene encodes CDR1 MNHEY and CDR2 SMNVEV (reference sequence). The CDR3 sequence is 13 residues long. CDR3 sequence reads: CASSPWDGEKLFF. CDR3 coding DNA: TGTGCCAGCAGTCCCTGGGACGGGGAAAAACTGTTTTTT.

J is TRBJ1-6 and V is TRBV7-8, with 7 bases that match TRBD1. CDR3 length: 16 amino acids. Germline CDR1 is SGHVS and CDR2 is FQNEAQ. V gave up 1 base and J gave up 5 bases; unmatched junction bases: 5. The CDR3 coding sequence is TGTGCCAGCAGCTTAGAGTCAGGGGGGAATAATTCACCCCTCCACTTT. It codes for CASSLESGGNNSPLHF.

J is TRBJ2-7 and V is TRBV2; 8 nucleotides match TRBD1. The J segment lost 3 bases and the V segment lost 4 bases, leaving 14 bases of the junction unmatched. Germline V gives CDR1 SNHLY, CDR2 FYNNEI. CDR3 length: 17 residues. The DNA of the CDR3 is TGTGCCAGCAGTGGTAACAAGGGGACAGGCTCCCTCTACGAGCAGTACTTC. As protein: CASSGNKGTGSLYEQYF.

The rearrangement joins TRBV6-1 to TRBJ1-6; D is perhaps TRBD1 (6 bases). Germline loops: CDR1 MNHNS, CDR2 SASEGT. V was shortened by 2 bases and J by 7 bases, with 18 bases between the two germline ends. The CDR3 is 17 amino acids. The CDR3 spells CASSESLSGAKNSPLHF. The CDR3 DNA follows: TGTGCCAGCAGTGAAAGTTTGTCGGGGGCTAAGAATTCACCCCTCCACTTT.

The CDR3 nucleotides read TGTGCCAGCAGCGTAGGGTGGGGGGCCAACAATGAGCAGTTCTTC. It yields the protein CASSVGWGANNEQFF. The chain links TRBV9 to TRBJ2-1; D might be TRBD1 or TRBD2, each matching 6 bases. The CDR3 extends over 15 amino acids. The V and J ends lost 0 bases and 5 bases respectively, with 12 bases between them. Per germline, CDR1 SGDLS and CDR2 YYNGEE.

The CDR3 DNA is TGCAGCGTTGAAGTTATCGTCGGACTAGCGGGAGGGCCTAGCTCCTACGAGCAGTACTTC. Protein: CSVEVIVGLAGGPSSYEQYF. V usage is TRBV29-1 and J usage is TRBJ2-7; 15 bases match TRBD2. Germline loops: CDR1 SQVTM, CDR2 ANQGSEA. This CDR3 has 20 residues. V was pared by 1 base and J by 0 bases, with 13 bases of the junction left unmatched.

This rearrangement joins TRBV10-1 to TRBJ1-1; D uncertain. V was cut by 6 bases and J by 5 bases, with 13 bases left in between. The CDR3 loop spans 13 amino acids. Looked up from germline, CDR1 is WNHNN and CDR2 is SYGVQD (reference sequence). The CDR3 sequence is CASSNLQRTEAFF. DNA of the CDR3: TGCGCCAGCAGCAATCTACAGAGAACTGAAGCTTTCTTT.

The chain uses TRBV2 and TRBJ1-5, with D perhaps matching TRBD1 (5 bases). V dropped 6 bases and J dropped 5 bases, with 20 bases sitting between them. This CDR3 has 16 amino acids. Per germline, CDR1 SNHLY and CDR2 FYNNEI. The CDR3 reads CASSPITRRDDQPQHF. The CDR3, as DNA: TGTGCCAGCAGCCCCATTACCCGCAGGGACGATCAGCCCCAGCATTTT.